This T cell receptor (beta chain) was sequenced in a study of graft-versus-host responses after intestinal transplantation. Looking at the study overall: The study gave all recipients anti-thymocyte globulin induction, then tacrolimus and steroids for 2 to 3 years.

CDR3 length equals 14 residues. Germline V CDR1 and CDR2: PRHDT, FYEKMQ (reference sequence). With 5 bases removed from V and 0 bases from J, the gap between germline ends came to 8 bases. Of note for this clone: Its antigen remains unknown.

The method was immunoSEQ multiplex PCR; TCRdb's version includes in-frame clones alone and lacks a portion of them. In the table there are some 100,000 clones, just over 90% of which are singletons. Sequencing used unstimulated CD8+ T cells sorted from spleen or lymph node cells, obtained before intestinal transplant. The chain carries TRBV13 and TRBJ2-1, with no clear D. This TCR derives from a human donor who received an intestinal transplant. The CDR3 sequence: CASSPGRSYNEQFF. The CDR3 DNA sequence: TGTGCCAGCAGCCCCGGACGCTCCTACAATGAGCAGTTCTTC.